The entry below gives a single TCR beta chain sequence along with its context. Its specificity is unknown. All participating donors were Caucasian adults from Nashville, Tennessee. Germline CDR1 and CDR2: ENHRY and SYGVKD. CDR3 length: 15 residues. V shed 4 bases, J shed 1 base, and the junction held 4 bases outside the gene matches. Profiled with immunoSEQ multiplex PCR; TCRdb holds only in-frame clones, not every one. The sample includes about 770,000 clones, approximately 77% of them seen just once. The data were taken from a study of shared clonotypes between healthy human individuals. Background on the study: Every donor yielded three CD4 naive, three CD4 memory, two CD8 naive and one CD8 memory plate.

Findings of the study overall: Richness estimates generally favored naive over memory subsets. Shared clonotypes: 4.5% to 6.5% naive CD4, roughly 3.5% naive CD8, around 2.2% memory CD4, 0.4% memory CD8.

The clonotype comes from a woman younger than 45 in good health. The source material was memory CD4+ T cells sorted from blood. Subset meaning: CD45RA-negative fraction. V usage is TRBV10-3 and J usage is TRBJ1-3, with 7 positions matching TRBD1. CDR3 sequence: CAISGGQRSGNTIYF. The CDR3 DNA is TGTGCCATCAGTGGGGGACAGCGTTCTGGAAACACCATATATTTT.